This TCR beta chain was documented in a study of Graves' ophthalmopathy and Graves' hyperthyroidism. Trimming left V 4 bases short and J 10 bases short, with 16 bases between. The CDR3 has 13 amino acids. The V gene's germline CDR1 is KGHDR and CDR2 SFDVKD. This clonotype was seen many times. The TCR beta CDR3 regions underwent amplification from RNA transcripts. After a first-round RT-PCR with HTBI primers, a second-round multiplex PCR was run. TCRdb re-called the multiplex PCR reads through MiXCR, storing one row per CDR3 protein. This sample has approximately 1.2 million distinct CDR3 sequences; less than 45% occur once, and the top ten carry over 8.5%.

The chain uses TRBV24-1 and TRBJ2-7, with TRBD2 as a possible D gene (5 bases). The TCR sequence derives from an adult man with Graves' hyperthyroidism. Sequences were obtained from peripheral blood or thyroid tissue (not recorded which). DNA for the CDR3: TGTGCCACCAGTGAACCAAACGGGGAGCGACAGTACTTC. Translated, it gives CATSEPNGERQYF.